This entry describes one T cell receptor beta chain. V shed 7 bases and J shed 7 bases, with 18 bases lying between them. CDR1 SNHLY and CDR2 FYNNEI come from the germline V gene. CDR3 length equals 14 residues. This entry is derived from a study of blood T cell repertoires in COVID-19. The authors' processing: Cell counts per sample came from amplifying reference gene primers. Here immunoSEQ multiplex PCR was the method, and the copy in TCRdb shows in-frame clones only, minus some. V and J calls and clone size are copied from that table; D and trimming were computed from the DNA. The sample shows 210,000 or so clones, about nine tenths of them seen only once.

The source of this sequence is a man aged 30-40 years with COVID-19, enrolled during active disease. The sequencing input was peripheral blood. The chain joins TRBV2 to TRBJ2-3; D gene ambiguous. The CDR3 sequence is CASIRSPPSNTQYF. In nucleotides, the CDR3 is TGTGCCAGCATCAGGTCCCCCCCTTCGAATACGCAGTATTTT.